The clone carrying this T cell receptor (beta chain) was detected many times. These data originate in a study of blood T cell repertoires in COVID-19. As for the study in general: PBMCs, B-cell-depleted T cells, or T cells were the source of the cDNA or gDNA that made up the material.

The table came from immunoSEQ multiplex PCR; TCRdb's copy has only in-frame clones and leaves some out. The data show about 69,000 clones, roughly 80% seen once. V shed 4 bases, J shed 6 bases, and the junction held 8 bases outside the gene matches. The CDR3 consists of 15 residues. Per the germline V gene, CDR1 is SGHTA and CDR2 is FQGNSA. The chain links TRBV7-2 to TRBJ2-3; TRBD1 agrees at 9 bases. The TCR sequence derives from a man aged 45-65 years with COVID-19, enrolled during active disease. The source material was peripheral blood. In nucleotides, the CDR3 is TGTGCCAGCAGCTCCCAGGGGACAGGGAGGGATACGCAGTATTTT. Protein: CASSSQGTGRDTQYF.